What follows are 10 T cell receptor beta chains derived from one specimen sequenced in a study of vaccination and CD4 T cells after COVID-19. The Oncomine TCR Beta short-read assay was what sequenced the DNA obtained from cultured CD4+ T cells. MiXCR was run by TCRdb on the PCR reads, yielding one entry per CDR3 protein. Here the sample spans about 19,000 distinct CDR3 sequences, 51% being singletons. As to treatment: roughly ten-day PBMC culture with coronavirus spike peptide pools or control peptides (ViraFEST assay). Their specific antigens are unknown. Sequencing used CD4+ T cells from blood, cultured in vitro, obtained before SARS-CoV-2 vaccination. These TCRs come from a human donor who had recovered from COVID-19.

With regard to this clonotype: The CDR3 does not close with the conserved phenylalanine or tryptophan, likely indicating a read error. The J gene is TRBJ2-1, the V gene TRBV20-1, with 10 positions matching TRBD2. The CDR3 totals 15 residues. Trimming cost V 3 bases and J 5 bases; bases outside gene matches: 7. The germline gives CDR1 DFQATT, CDR2 SNEGSKA (reference sequence). The chain's CDR3 is CSASRGLAKNNEQFL. CDR3 bases: TGCAGTGCTAGCCGGGGACTAGCGAAAAACAATGAGCAGTTCCTC.

The chain couples TRBV19 to TRBJ2-3, with TRBD1 identical over 8 bases. Trimming took 2 bases from V and 1 from J; bases not matched to a gene: 2. Germline assignment: CDR1 LNHDA and CDR2 SQIVND (reference sequence). There are 15 residues in the CDR3. The CDR3: CASSIQGAGTDTQYF. The CDR3, as DNA: TGTGCCAGTAGTATACAGGGGGCTGGCACAGATACGCAGTATTTT.

This clonotype was counted a few times. The genes are TRBV6-1 and TRBJ2-7; D not certain. The germline V gene has CDR1 MNHNS and CDR2 SASEGT. This CDR3 contains 13 residues. Trimming removed 6 bases from V and 0 bases from J, with 9 bases in between. In DNA form, the CDR3 reads TGTGCCAGCAGCCCAGGACCCTCCTACGAGCAGTACTTC. Translation gives CASSPGPSYEQYF.

The rearrangement uses TRBV20-1 and TRBJ2-3; D ambiguous. The CDR3 length is 13 residues. With 4 bases removed from V and 0 bases from J, the gap between germline ends came to 8 bases. Germline V gene data show CDR1 as DFQATT and CDR2 as SNEGSKA (reference sequence). The CDR3 DNA reads TGCAGTGCTACGGCCCATAGCACAGATACGCAGTATTTT. The encoded protein is CSATAHSTDTQYF.

The chain links TRBV24-1 to TRBJ2-4; 8 nucleotides agree with TRBD2. The CDR3 is 13 residues long. J was trimmed by 9 bases and V by 4 bases; bases with no gene match: 4. In germline, CDR1 is KGHDR, CDR2 SFDVKD. This CDR3 reads CATSESGGGIQYF. The CDR3 DNA follows: TGTGCCACCAGTGAGTCGGGGGGGGGCATTCAGTACTTC.

This chain uses TRBV28 with TRBJ1-4, with D possibly being TRBD1 (5 bases). V lost 1 base, J lost 0 bases, and 9 bases lay in between. The CDR3 has 16 amino acids. CDR1 is MDHEN and CDR2 is SYDVKM in the germline V gene. Here the CDR3 DNA reads TGTGCCAGCAGTTTATTCAGGGACGCAACTAATGAAAAACTGTTTTTT. It is translated as CASSLFRDATNEKLFF.

The rearrangement joins TRBV28 to TRBJ1-2; D ambiguous. V was trimmed by 2 bases and J by 0 bases, leaving 4 bases between them. From germline, CDR1 is MDHEN and CDR2 SYDVKM. The CDR3 is made up of 13 amino acids. CDR3 loop: CASSLRANYGYTF. The CDR3 DNA reads as TGTGCCAGCAGTTTACGGGCTAACTATGGCTACACCTTC.

There are a few counts of this clonotype. The V call is TRBV20-1, the J call TRBJ2-5; weak D call: TRBD1 (6 bases). The CDR3 is 11 amino acids. Germline V CDR1 and CDR2: DFQATT, SNEGSKA (reference sequence). CDR3 sequence (DNA): TGCAGCGGACAGATTGAAGAGACCCAGTACTTC. It specifies CSGQIEETQYF.

The genes are TRBV5-4 and TRBJ1-2; D gene uncertain. V was pared by 4 bases and J by 0 bases, with 19 bases between. Germline lookup yields CDR1 SGHNT and CDR2 YYREEE (reference sequence). There are 17 residues in the CDR3. CDR3 region: CASSPRQITNSNYGYTF. The DNA of the CDR3 is TGTGCCAGCAGCCCGAGACAAATCACTAATTCTAACTATGGCTACACCTTC.

V gene TRBV12-3 or TRBV12-4 combines with J gene TRBJ2-7; TRBD2 is a possible D gene (6 bases). The CDR3 spans 14 residues. The V gene lost 6 bases and the J gene lost 1 base, with 13 bases spanning the gap. CDR3 coding DNA: TGTGCCAGCAGCCCGGACGCGGGGTCCTACGAGCAGTACTTC. This codes for CASSPDAGSYEQYF.